The clone carrying this TCR beta chain appeared once. Its specificity is not known. The germline V gene has CDR1 SEHNR and CDR2 FQNEAQ (reference sequence). Trimming cost V 1 base and J 10 bases, with 19 bases left between them. The CDR3 consists of 15 residues. Assay: immunoSEQ multiplex PCR; the TCRdb copy retains only in-frame clones and omits some. The sample yields more than 15,000 clones, about three quarters seen once. This entry belongs to a study of PD-1 blockade in classical Hodgkin lymphoma. Time point reported: cycle 4 day 1 (C4D1), after 5 to 7 weeks of nivolumab. Exposure to brentuximab vedotin varied, and each patient had relapsed following autologous stem cell transplantation. Magnetic negative selection of thawed PBMCs was the method by which CD4+ T cells were purified. Notes on the study in general: In CD4+ cells, TCR diversity went up significantly by C4D1, but in CD8+ cells it did not.

The specimen was CD4+ T cells from blood, collected before the fourth cycle of nivolumab. The TCR was taken from a human donor with classical Hodgkin lymphoma. The chain joins TRBV7-9 to TRBJ1-2, with D possibly TRBD1 on 6 matching bases. The CDR3 region has the DNA TGTGCCAGCAGCTTAGAGACGCTCCAGGGGTTGGACTACACCTTC. As protein: CASSLETLQGLDYTF. The full variable domain, in which reference TRBV7-9 and TRBJ1-2 provide the parts outside the CDR3, is DTGVSQNPRHKITKRGQNVTFRCDPISEHNRLYWYRQTLGQGPEFLTYFQNEAQLEKSRLLSDRFSAERPKGSFSTLEIQRTEQGDSAMYLCASSLETLQGLDYTFGSGTRLTVV.